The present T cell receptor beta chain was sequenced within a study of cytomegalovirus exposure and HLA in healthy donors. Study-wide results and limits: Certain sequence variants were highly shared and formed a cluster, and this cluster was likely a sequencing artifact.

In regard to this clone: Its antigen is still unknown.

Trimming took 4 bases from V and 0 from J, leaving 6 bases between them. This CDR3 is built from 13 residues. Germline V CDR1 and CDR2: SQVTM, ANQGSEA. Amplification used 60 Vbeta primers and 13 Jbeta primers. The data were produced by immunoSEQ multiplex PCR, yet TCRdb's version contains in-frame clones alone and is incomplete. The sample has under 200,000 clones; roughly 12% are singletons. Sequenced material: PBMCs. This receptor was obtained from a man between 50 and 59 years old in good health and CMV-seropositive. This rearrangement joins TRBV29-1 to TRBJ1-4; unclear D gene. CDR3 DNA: TGCAGCGTTGGGAGTCCAACTAATGAAAAACTGTTTTTT. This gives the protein CSVGSPTNEKLFF.